A single sample gave rise to the 21 T cell receptor beta chains below, sequenced in a study of CXCR3-negative and CXCR3-positive naive CD8 T cells. Study conclusions and caveats: Comparison of naive cells showed more hydrophobic TRB CDR3s in CXCR3-positive than in CXCR3-negative naive cells.

No antigen is known for these receptors. Libraries of TRB cDNA were made by 5' RACE and carried UMIs. For each CDR3 protein, TCRdb gives one entry from its re-call of the 5' RACE reads, without DNA. The sample holds 150,000 or so distinct CDR3 sequences. Sequenced sample: naive CXCR3+ CD8+ T cells from blood. Indicated subset: CD45RO-CCR7+CD27+CD95- naive CD8+ T cells expressing CXCR3 (TNR3+). These receptor sequences come from a human donor in good health. Some clones in this sample may be carry-over from other donors' samples.

The chain links TRBV28 to TRBJ2-5; with no DNA, the TCRdb D assignment of TRBD1 cannot be verified. The CDR3 covers 15 residues. Germline V gene sequence: CDR1 MDHEN, CDR2 SYDVKM. The CDR3 region is CASSPAPEIGETQYF.

The chain carries TRBV29-1 and TRBJ2-3; TCRdb reports TRBD2, a call that lacks DNA to check it against. In germline, CDR1 is SQVTM, CDR2 ANQGSEA. The CDR3 is made up of 17 amino acids. This CDR3 reads CSAQRASGIASTDTQYF.

The chain is built from TRBV21-1 and TRBJ1-4. TRBV21-1 is described as a pseudogene. There are 15 residues in the CDR3. CDR3 region: CASSKAQSGNEKLFF.

This chain uses TRBV20-1 with TRBJ1-1; TCRdb's D gene call, TRBD1, goes unchecked for lack of DNA. Looked up from germline, CDR1 is DFQATT and CDR2 is SNEGSKA (reference sequence). This CDR3 region has 13 residues. The CDR3 spells CSAREQANTEAFF.

This chain uses TRBV4-1 with TRBJ2-3; the D call from TCRdb, TRBD2, cannot be confirmed without DNA. CDR3 length: 17 amino acids. From germline, CDR1 is MGHRA and CDR2 YSYEKL. The CDR3 reads CASSQVPSSGSTDTQYF.

The chain joins TRBV11-2 to TRBJ2-4; the TCRdb D gene call, TRBD1, has no DNA to confirm it. CDR1 is SGHAT, CDR2 FQNNGV, per germline. The CDR3 consists of 19 residues. CDR3: CASSPPSITKPSLQLVQYF.

J is TRBJ2-3 and V is TRBV7-9. This CDR3 comprises 12 residues. Germline V lookup: CDR1 SEHNR, CDR2 FQNEAQ (reference sequence). The CDR3 is CASSHVPDTQYF.

The V and J genes are TRBV28 and TRBJ2-7; TCRdb picks TRBD1, but there is no DNA to check that call. CDR1 is MDHEN, CDR2 SYDVKM, per germline. This CDR3 comprises 14 residues. CDR3 sequence reads: CASSLLAGAWEQYF. The full variable domain, its missing parts supplied by reference TRBV28 and TRBJ2-7, is DVKVTQSSRYLVKRTGEKVFLECVQDMDHENMFWYRQDPGLGLRLIYFSYDVKMKEKGDIPEGYSVSREKKERFSLILESASTNQTSMYLCASSLLAGAWEQYFGPGTRLTVT.

The rearrangement uses TRBV28 and TRBJ2-4; there is no DNA to check the TCRdb D call of TRBD1. The germline CDR1 and CDR2 sequences are MDHEN and SYDVKM. The CDR3 covers 16 residues. This CDR3 is CASSLLGDLAKNIQYF.

CDR3 amino acids: CASSEDHRGRTYEQYF. The J gene is TRBJ2-7, the V gene TRBV2; TCRdb's D call, TRBD1, is unchecked because there is no DNA. Germline CDR1 and CDR2: SNHLY and FYNNEI. This CDR3 contains 16 residues.

The chain employs TRBV5-1 and TRBJ2-2. The CDR3 has 16 amino acids. CDR1 and CDR2 from the germline V gene are SGHRS and YFSETQ. The CDR3 reads CASSSQVRPQSGELFF.

This chain uses TRBV29-1 with TRBJ2-2. CDR1 and CDR2 from the germline V gene are SQVTM and ANQGSEA. There are 13 residues in the CDR3. CDR3 sequence reads: CSVEVENTGELFF.

The genes are TRBV6-2 or TRBV6-3 and TRBJ2-7. The CDR3 loop spans 13 amino acids. The germline V gene has CDR1 MNHEY and CDR2 SVGEGT. The chain's CDR3 is CASSYGQSYEQYF.

CDR3 in amino acids: CASSQIVRTGEIFGTDMQYF. V gene TRBV3-1 combines with J gene TRBJ2-3; TCRdb picks TRBD1, but there is no DNA to check that call. CDR1 and CDR2 from the germline V gene are LGHDT and YNNKEL (reference sequence). There are 20 residues in the CDR3.

V gene TRBV7-4 combines with J gene TRBJ2-7; the TCRdb call, TRBD2, lacks DNA for checking. The CDR3 length is 18 residues. Germline V gene lookup returns CDR1 SGHVT and CDR2 SQSDAQ. The CDR3 spells CASSPSKRNGLELHEQYF. Complete variable domain (other parts from reference TRBV7-4 and TRBJ2-7): GAGVSQSPRYKVAKRGRDVALRCDSISGHVTLYWYRQTLGQGSEVLTYSQSDAQRDKSGRPSGRFSAERPERSVSTLKIQRTEQGDSAVYLCASSPSKRNGLELHEQYFGPGTRLTVT.

This chain links TRBV12-3 or TRBV12-4 with TRBJ2-3; TCRdb calls TRBD1, which cannot be checked without DNA. This CDR3 region has 12 residues. The CDR3 protein is CAVQPSTDTQYF.

This rearrangement joins TRBV5-1 to TRBJ2-7; with no DNA, the TCRdb D assignment of TRBD1 cannot be verified. Germline CDR1 reads SGHRS; CDR2 reads YFSETQ. The CDR3 loop spans 15 amino acids. The CDR3: CASSFHRGFEYEQYF.

The CDR3 spells CASSPEGFSYEQYF. This rearrangement joins TRBV14 to TRBJ2-7. The germline V gene has CDR1 SGHDN and CDR2 FVKESK. The CDR3 is 14 amino acids.

The chain has TRBV4-3 and TRBJ1-2; TCRdb's assignment of TRBD1 cannot be checked, as there is no DNA. Germline CDR1 and CDR2: LGHNA and YSLEER. This CDR3 has 13 residues. CDR3 sequence: CASSATGGYGYTF.

V gene TRBV5-1 combines with J gene TRBJ2-1; the TRBD1 assignment by TCRdb is unverifiable without DNA. Germline CDR1 and CDR2: SGHRS and YFSETQ. The CDR3 is 13 residues long. CDR3 in amino acids: CASSLAPGNEQFF.

The chain has TRBV9 and TRBJ2-1; TCRdb picks TRBD2, but there is no DNA to check that call. The CDR3 is made up of 17 amino acids. Germline CDR1 is SGDLS and CDR2 is YYNGEE. CDR3 sequence reads: CASSVQSSRPHYNEQFF.